The 24 T cell receptor beta chains given below trace back to one sample, sequenced in a study of neoadjuvant anti-PD-1 for oral cavity cancer. Clones were sequenced by immunoSEQ multiplex PCR, and TCRdb holds only the in-frame ones, with some missing. The sample carries about 12,000 clones, 71% recorded once. The time point here: after neoadjuvant nivolumab, at surgical resection. Specimen: PBMCs, collected after nivolumab (anti-PD-1) treatment. The origin of the receptors is a person between 40 and 85 years old with oral cavity squamous cell carcinoma.

This clone appeared once. This chain links TRBV7-9 with TRBJ2-5; D possibly corresponds to TRBD2 (6 bases). With 0 bases removed from V and 2 bases from J, the gap between germline ends came to 16 bases. CDR3 length: 17 residues. CDR1 and CDR2 from the germline V gene are SEHNR and FQNEAQ (reference sequence). For the CDR3, the DNA is TGTGCCAGCAGCTTAGCAAACCCGGGACTCCGTCAAGAGACCCAGTACTTC. This translates into CASSLANPGLRQETQYF. The full variable domain, in which reference TRBV7-9 and TRBJ2-5 provide the parts outside the CDR3, is DTGVSQNPRHKITKRGQNVTFRCDPISEHNRLYWYRQTLGQGPEFLTYFQNEAQLEKSRLLSDRFSAERPKGSFSTLEIQRTEQGDSAMYLCASSLANPGLRQETQYFGPGTRLLVL.

This chain joins TRBV28 and TRBJ1-4; D unclear. V was clipped by 2 bases and J by 8 bases, with 15 bases between them. Per germline, CDR1 MDHEN and CDR2 SYDVKM. This CDR3 is 15 amino acids long. The CDR3 nucleotides read TGTGCCAGCAGTTTACGGATGGCTGGGGTCGAAAAACTGTTTTTT. Translation gives CASSLRMAGVEKLFF. The full variable domain, rest sourced from reference TRBV28 and TRBJ1-4, is DVKVTQSSRYLVKRTGEKVFLECVQDMDHENMFWYRQDPGLGLRLIYFSYDVKMKEKGDIPEGYSVSREKKERFSLILESASTNQTSMYLCASSLRMAGVEKLFFGSGTQLSVL.

This chain connects TRBV27 to TRBJ2-7; 9 nucleotides agree with TRBD1. With 5 bases clipped from V and 7 bases from J, the junction kept 15 bases outside the gene matches. Germline V gene lookup returns CDR1 MNHEY and CDR2 SMNVEV (reference sequence). This CDR3 has 16 residues. CDR3 residues: CASSPYSGTGTVEQYF. CDR3 DNA: TGTGCCAGCAGTCCCTATTCCGGGACAGGGACGGTTGAGCAGTACTTC.

The chain recombines TRBV29-1 with TRBJ1-1; 8 bases are a match to TRBD1. V lost 7 bases and J lost 3; bases outside the gene matches: 7. Germline CDR1 reads SQVTM; CDR2 reads ANQGSEA. CDR3 length: 13 amino acids. CDR3 sequence: CSADRAEDTEAFF. Here the CDR3 DNA reads TGCAGCGCGGACAGGGCGGAGGACACTGAAGCTTTCTTT.

V usage is TRBV9 and J usage is TRBJ2-1; TRBD2 aligns across 9 bases. The CDR3 spans 15 residues. Per germline, CDR1 SGDLS and CDR2 YYNGEE. V lost 3 bases to trimming and J lost 6 bases; unmatched junction nucleotides: 7. Written as DNA, the CDR3 is TGTGCCAGCAGCGCTAGCGGGACTACCGGCAATGAGCAGTTCTTC. It specifies CASSASGTTGNEQFF.

The chain combines TRBV5-1 with TRBJ1-3; D gene unclear. Germline V CDR1 and CDR2: SGHRS, YFSETQ. The V end was cut by 4 bases, the J end by 0 bases, with 14 bases between. This CDR3 contains 16 residues. DNA of the CDR3: TGCGCCAGCAGCCCGCTCCCGTTGAGCTCTGGAAACACCATATATTTT. Residues: CASSPLPLSSGNTIYF.

This clone was seen a handful of times. The V and J genes are TRBV11-2 and TRBJ1-3; the D is unclear. CDR3 length: 14 amino acids. Germline V gene data show CDR1 as SGHAT and CDR2 as FQNNGV. Trimming cost V 4 bases and J 7 bases, with 14 bases left between them. DNA of the CDR3: TGTGCCAGCAGCTCCCTGGCCAACCCGAACACCATATATTTT. Residues: CASSSLANPNTIYF.

The chain recombines TRBV5-1 with TRBJ2-7; TRBD2 aligns across 12 bases. The CDR3 is made up of 16 amino acids. V was clipped by 3 bases and J by 4 bases; unmatched bases: 8. Germline V CDR1 and CDR2: SGHRS, YFSETQ. CDR3 DNA: TGCGCCAGCAGCTCTCGGACTAGCGGGGCAGGATACGAGCAGTACTTC. Translation gives CASSSRTSGAGYEQYF.

The table lists this clone with a count of one. The V call is TRBV19, the J call TRBJ1-6; D might be TRBD1 (5 bases). The CDR3 extends over 13 amino acids. Germline CDR1 and CDR2: LNHDA and SQIVND (reference sequence). V lost 7 bases and J 12 bases, leaving 16 bases between the germline ends. As DNA, the CDR3 is TGTGCCAGTACTCTCGGTAGGGACCAACCCCTCCACTTT. Encoded protein: CASTLGRDQPLHF.

The CDR3 region has the DNA TGTGCCAGCAGTGCCCACCTCGGCAGCGGGAGGCCGTATGAGCAGTTCTTC. Protein product: CASSAHLGSGRPYEQFF. The chain uses TRBV6-1 and TRBJ2-1; 9 bases are a match to TRBD2. Trimming took 4 bases from V and 8 from J; bases not matched to a gene: 15. This CDR3 has 17 amino acids. CDR1 MNHNS and CDR2 SASEGT come from the germline V gene.

The table lists this clone with a few counts. V gene TRBV2 combines with J gene TRBJ1-1; unclear D gene. The CDR3 sequence is 14 residues long. Trimming removed 6 bases from V and 0 bases from J, with 11 bases in between. Per germline, CDR1 SNHLY and CDR2 FYNNEI. The CDR3 region has the DNA TGTGCCAGCAGGACGATGTACATGAACACTGAAGCTTTCTTT. It specifies CASRTMYMNTEAFF.

The genes are TRBV4-1 and TRBJ1-1; D gene uncertain. V dropped 3 bases and J dropped 8 bases, with 7 bases sitting between them. The length of the CDR3 is 11 residues. CDR1 MGHRA and CDR2 YSYEKL come from the germline V gene. The DNA of the CDR3 is TGCGCCAGCAGCCATGGCCAGGAAGCTTTCTTT. This translates into CASSHGQEAFF.

This clone came up once. CDR3: CAVRIPRVLASQETQYF. The CDR3 coding sequence is TGTGCCGTCCGTATTCCTCGTGTGCTAGCGTCGCAAGAGACCCAGTACTTC. The chain has TRBV7-8 and TRBJ2-5; possible D gene TRBD2, 6 bases. The V and J ends lost 11 bases and 2 bases respectively, with 27 bases between them. The CDR3 covers 17 residues. Germline CDR1 SGHVS, CDR2 FQNEAQ.

This clone was recorded only once. The chain carries TRBV7-8 and TRBJ2-1; 11 nucleotides match TRBD2. Germline CDR1 is SGHVS and CDR2 is FQNEAQ. V lost 5 bases to trimming and J lost 6 bases; unmatched junction nucleotides: 6. CDR3 size: 15 residues. CDR3 region: CASSPGLAGGNEQFF. The CDR3 DNA follows: TGTGCCAGCAGCCCTGGCCTAGCGGGAGGCAATGAGCAGTTCTTC.

V is TRBV6-6 and J is TRBJ2-5; weak D call: TRBD1 (5 bases). CDR3 length: 12 amino acids. V lost 7 bases and J lost 5, with 11 bases in between. Germline V gene data show CDR1 as MNHNY and CDR2 as SVGAGI (reference sequence). The CDR3: CASKKGKETQYF. The DNA of the CDR3 is TGTGCCAGCAAAAAGGGGAAGGAGACCCAGTACTTC.

V is TRBV11-2 and J is TRBJ2-1; D remains unclear. The CDR3 is made up of 16 amino acids. Trimming removed 1 base from V and 11 bases from J, with 21 bases in between. From germline, CDR1 is SGHAT and CDR2 FQNNGV. The CDR3 spells CASSLVNQVRSVQQFF. CDR3 coding DNA: TGTGCCAGCAGCTTAGTGAATCAGGTTAGATCTGTTCAGCAGTTCTTC.

The CDR3 region has the DNA TGTGCCAGCAGTGAGAGGATCGTTGTCAGGGTTGGAAACACCATATATTTT. This codes for CASSERIVVRVGNTIYF. This sequence joins TRBV6-1 and TRBJ1-3, with a possible D match to TRBD1 (5 bases). CDR1 and CDR2 from the germline V gene are MNHNS and SASEGT. V lost 3 bases and J 3 bases, leaving 18 bases between the germline ends. The CDR3 is 17 amino acids.

The V gene is TRBV19, the J gene TRBJ2-7; TRBD2 matches at 10 bases. Germline V gene data show CDR1 as LNHDA and CDR2 as SQIVND (reference sequence). J gave up 7 bases and V 5 bases, and 8 bases lay outside the gene matches. The CDR3 length is 14 residues. DNA for the CDR3: TGTGCCAGTAGTCTCGGGACTAGCGTCGGAGAGCAGTACTTC. It yields the protein CASSLGTSVGEQYF. The variable domain in full, with the rest retrieved from reference TRBV19 and TRBJ2-7, is DGGITQSPKYLFRKEGQNVTLSCEQNLNHDAMYWYRQDPGQGLRLIYYSQIVNDFQKGDIAEGYSVSREKKESFPLTVTSAQKNPTAFYLCASSLGTSVGEQYFGPGTRLTVT.

V is TRBV5-4 and J is TRBJ2-3; possibly TRBD1 for D (5 bases). This CDR3 is 15 amino acids long. Between the trimmed V and J ends, which lost 0 bases and 3 bases, there was a span of 11 bases. CDR1 SGHNT and CDR2 YYREEE come from the germline V gene (reference sequence). CDR3 nucleotides: TGTGCCAGCAGCTTGGAACAGGTGATTACAGATACGCAGTATTTT. This codes for CASSLEQVITDTQYF.

This chain uses TRBV7-3 with TRBJ2-1; D not certain. This CDR3 is built from 13 residues. CDR1 is SGHTA and CDR2 is FQGTGA in the germline V gene. Trimming removed 5 bases at V and 3 bases at J, with 8 bases between. The DNA for the CDR3 is TGTGCCAGCAGCCCGAACAGCTACAATGAGCAGTTCTTC. It specifies CASSPNSYNEQFF.

This clone showed up just a few times. The V and J genes are TRBV10-3 and TRBJ2-6; the match to TRBD1 covers 9 bases. Trimming took 8 bases from V and 2 from J; bases not matched to a gene: 7. Per germline, CDR1 ENHRY and CDR2 SYGVKD. This CDR3 spans 16 amino acids. The CDR3 loop is CAIGGQGSPGANVLTF. Written as DNA, the CDR3 is TGTGCCATCGGGGGACAGGGATCGCCTGGGGCCAACGTCCTGACTTTC.

The chain couples TRBV5-5 to TRBJ2-7, with D possibly being TRBD1 (5 bases). V lost 0 bases, J lost 0 bases, and 19 bases lay in between. The CDR3 spans 18 residues. Germline V gene lookup returns CDR1 SGHKS and CDR2 YYEKEE (reference sequence). The CDR3 is CASSLGRLFTDSSYEQYF. The DNA of the CDR3 is TGTGCCAGCAGCTTGGGGCGTCTGTTTACTGACAGCTCCTACGAGCAGTACTTC.

This clone came up a few times. One end of the junction fails to match germline, which may point to a read error. The chain carries TRBV4-1 and TRBJ1-6, with D uncertain. Germline V CDR1 and CDR2: MGHRA, YSYEKL. The CDR3 contains 15 residues. In nucleotides, the CDR3 is TGCGCCAGCAGACAAACATTCTCCGATAATTCACCCCTCCACTTT. It codes for CASRQTFSDNSPLHF.

The genes are TRBV4-1 and TRBJ1-6, with D perhaps matching TRBD1 (5 bases). V shed 2 bases and J shed 10 bases, with 27 bases lying between them. The CDR3 runs 19 residues. Germline-derived CDR1 and CDR2 are MGHRA and YSYEKL. The CDR3 DNA sequence: TGCGCCAGCAGCCAAATCCGACTCCTAAAAACCCGGGACGGGTCACCCCTCCACTTT. Translation gives CASSQIRLLKTRDGSPLHF.